The text below deals with one T cell receptor (beta chain). The sample holds a few counts of this clonotype. There is no known antigen for this receptor. Base qualities are missing; no much larger clone stands one base away. The sample comes from a study of human T cells and chemical hapten exposure (dated by TCRdb to about 2021). General notes on the study: For sensitization, 2% DPC in acetone was applied to a 2 cm by 2 cm area of upper inner arm skin. Patch testing was done on the upper back using Finn chambers containing 0.01% DPC, and results were scored after 6 days according to International Contact Dermatitis Research Group standards. For TCR sequencing, blood came from 25 to 35 alopecia patients at anywhere from one to four time points (pre-sensitization, 2, 6 and 24 weeks). Libraries were pooled for sequencing, and variation in per-sample TCR yields was attributed mainly to small differences in library volumes within the pool. In alopecia patients, the study followed how the peripheral blood TCR repertoire changed in vivo over primary and secondary sensitization to diphenylcyclopropenone (DPC), a hapten. Blood was sampled from patients pre-sensitization (week 0) and at 2, 6 and about 24 weeks after DPC sensitization. Throughout the approximately 25-week study period, patients were also given weekly therapeutic DPC doses on the scalp. Alopecia areata with under or over 50% scalp involvement, alopecia totalis and alopecia universalis were represented in the patient cohort, which was mostly female.

The library was prepared using RACE. Sequencing was performed on a NextSeq 500. During library preparation, unique molecular identifiers were attached to individual cDNA molecules so that TCRs could be counted quantitatively and reproducibly. Both TCR alpha and TCR beta chains were sequenced from each blood RNA sample. The study's own analysis went as follows. A median of approximately 100,000 TCRs per sample was observed, with a range of roughly 23,224 to 750,000. V, J and CDR3 annotation of the TCR reads was performed with the Decombinator software suite. For the PS versus PT1 abundance plots, all samples were subsampled to the same number of TCRs (28,000). Expanded TCRs were defined as absent before sensitization and observed at least eight times at the 2-week time point. The public reads were reanalyzed by TCRdb: fastp trimming at Q25, MiXCR alignment, in-frame beta chains only. Each CDR3 protein gets just one entry, which takes the most common genes and DNA from the rows behind it. It is TCRdb's table, rather than the study itself, that gives the V and J calls and clone size. This sample has more than 70,000 distinct CDR3 sequences in its table, and approximately 9% of those were observed once. Together, the top ten hold 2.5% to 3% of the sample.

This specimen's time point label, interpreted: pre-sensitization, week 0. This specimen's treatment or condition label, per the study, means: therapeutic diphenylcyclopropenone sensitization with weekly scalp DPC. Blood at each patch-test visit was drawn before the patch test was applied. To be eligible, patients had to be aged 18 to 70, diagnosed with alopecia and judged suitable for DPC therapy, while pregnant patients were excluded. Total RNA was isolated from unfractionated whole blood collected in Tempus Blood RNA tubes. The paper as a whole reports these results and caveats: After repeated subsampling, the strength of the expansion versus patch-test correlation and the threshold at which it became significant changed. Alopecia, a presumed autoimmune disease, was present in all patients, so the immune response of the patients might differ from that of healthy individuals. Patch test score was positively correlated with the number of PT1 expanded TCRs, with significance at thresholds 8, 16 and 32 but not at 4. No change with DPC sensitization was found in the number of TCRs above 1 in 1000 frequency, and no evidence of global repertoire structure alterations was found. Significantly more large CDR3 similarity clusters were formed by expanded TCRs than by pre-sensitization or healthy control sets, consistent with antigen-driven responses.

The CDR3 sequence holds 16 residues, the cysteine and phenylalanine included. Only the CDR3 portion is preserved as DNA: 48 bases, with reading frame beginning at the first base. CDR1 MDHEN and CDR2 SYDVKM were looked up in the germline V gene. Relative to germline, V is 8 bases shorter and J is 4 bases shorter, with 23 bases between their ends. The TCR was taken from a man aged 40-55 years with alopecia areata. Some clones in this sample may be carry-over from other donors' samples. The chain joins TRBV28 to TRBJ1-2; TRBD1 could be the D gene, as 5 bases match. The material was whole blood, obtained in connection with sensitization to the hapten diphenylcyclopropenone (DPC). DNA sequence: TGTGCCAGCTGGGGTGGTGGACACCGCAGTAGCTATGGCTACACCTTC. The encoded protein is CASWGGGHRSSYGYTF.